The following is a TCR beta chain sequence with its context. The data stem from a study of cytomegalovirus exposure and HLA in healthy donors. The table came from immunoSEQ multiplex PCR; TCRdb's copy has only in-frame clones and leaves some out. The table lists some 150,000 clones, roughly 88% of them singletons. The CDR3 loop spans 13 amino acids. V lost 6 bases to trimming and J lost 7 bases, with 13 bases between them. From germline, CDR1 is MNHEY and CDR2 SVGAGI. This TCR was recovered from a woman between 18 and 29 years old in good health and CMV-seropositive. This chain joins TRBV6-5 and TRBJ2-1; tentatively, D is TRBD1 (6 bases). Sequenced material: PBMCs. CDR3 sequence (DNA): TGTGCCAGCAGCAGGGGACCTGTGAATGAGCAGTTCTTC. It is translated as CASSRGPVNEQFF.